The next 19 T cell receptor beta chains were all read from a single sample in a study of blood T cell repertoires in COVID-19. TCRdb keeps only in-frame clones here, not all; method: immunoSEQ multiplex PCR. This table holds approximately 45,000 clones, approximately 82% found once. Sequencing was carried out using peripheral blood. The receptor source for this set is a woman older than 75 with acute or convalescent COVID-19.

The chain employs TRBV6-5 and TRBJ2-7; D may be TRBD1 (5 bases). Trimming took 7 bases from V and 3 from J, leaving 13 bases between them. The CDR3 length is 13 residues. Germline assignment: CDR1 MNHEY and CDR2 SVGAGI. The CDR3 here is CASTAYDSYEQYF. The CDR3 DNA reads TGTGCCAGCACTGCATACGACAGCTACGAGCAGTACTTC.

The chain recombines TRBV27 with TRBJ1-1; D remains ambiguous. The CDR3 runs to 17 residues. From germline, CDR1 is MNHEY and CDR2 SMNVEV (reference sequence). The V end was cut by 0 bases, the J end by 0 bases, with 14 bases between. CDR3 protein: CASSLSPGSSVNTEAFF. CDR3 nucleotides: TGTGCCAGCAGTTTATCGCCGGGCAGTAGCGTGAACACTGAAGCTTTCTTT.

The CDR3 here is CASSLEGTRTTGELFF. DNA of the CDR3: TGTGCCAGCAGCTTAGAAGGCACTAGAACCACCGGGGAGCTGTTTTTT. This chain uses TRBV7-2 with TRBJ2-2, with TRBD2 as a possible D gene (5 bases). V was clipped by 1 base and J by 4 bases, with 13 bases between them. There are 16 residues in the CDR3. Germline CDR1 SGHTA, CDR2 FQGNSA.

This clone is a singleton in its sample. The CDR3 DNA is TGTGCCAGCAGTGTGGGGGGGGAGCAGTACTTC. Translating it yields CASSVGGEQYF. The V and J genes are TRBV7-8 and TRBJ2-7; the match to TRBD2 covers 7 bases. Germline lookup yields CDR1 SGHVS and CDR2 FQNEAQ. Germline trimming cut 6 bases from V and 7 bases from J; bases unmatched to any gene: 3. The CDR3 sequence is 11 residues long. Variable domain in full (rest from reference TRBV7-8 and TRBJ2-7): GAGVSQSPRYKVAKRGQDVALRCDPISGHVSLFWYQQALGQGPEFLTYFQNEAQLDKSGLPSDRFFAERPEGSVSTLKIQRTQQEDSAVYLCASSVGGEQYFGPGTRLTVT.

The chain combines TRBV18 with TRBJ1-1; 7 nucleotides align to TRBD1. Germline V gene data show CDR1 as KGHSH and CDR2 as LQKENI. V lost 3 bases and J lost 0; bases outside the gene matches: 4. The length of the CDR3 is 15 residues. The CDR3 sequence: CASSPVQGMNTEAFF. In nucleotides, the CDR3 is TGTGCCAGCTCACCTGTACAGGGGATGAACACTGAAGCTTTCTTT.

CDR3 region: CASSSPRDKNEKLFF. The CDR3 DNA is TGTGCCAGCAGCTCCCCCCGAGACAAGAATGAAAAACTGTTTTTT. The chain uses TRBV7-9 and TRBJ1-4; D remains unclear. The length of the CDR3 is 15 residues. V was cut by 4 bases and J by 5 bases, with 14 bases left in between. CDR1 SEHNR and CDR2 FQNEAQ come from the germline V gene (reference sequence).

This clone was counted only a few times. In nucleotides, the CDR3 is TGTGCCAGCAGTATCAGGGTAGGGACTGAAGCTTTCTTT. It translates to CASSIRVGTEAFF. The rearrangement uses TRBV6-2 or TRBV6-3 and TRBJ1-1; possibly TRBD1 for D (5 bases). The CDR3 has 13 amino acids. With 5 bases removed from V and 5 bases from J, the gap between germline ends came to 12 bases. Per the germline V gene, CDR1 is MNHEY and CDR2 is SVGEGT.

V usage is TRBV7-3 and J usage is TRBJ2-5, with TRBD2 matching over 8 bases. Germline values: CDR1 SGHTA, CDR2 FQGTGA. V gave up 4 bases and J gave up 3 bases; unmatched junction bases: 10. The length of the CDR3 is 16 residues. The CDR3 protein is CASSSSGGAGEETQYF. The CDR3 nucleotides are TGTGCCAGCAGCTCGTCCGGGGGGGCCGGGGAAGAGACCCAGTACTTC.

V is TRBV7-8 and J is TRBJ2-3, with 13 bases matching TRBD2. CDR3 length: 17 residues. Germline lookup yields CDR1 SGHVS and CDR2 FQNEAQ. Unmatched junction bases numbered 5, after V lost 1 base and J lost 4 bases. CDR3 DNA sequence: TGTGCCAGCAGCTTAGGCTTACTAGCGGGGGGGTCAGATACGCAGTATTTT. Its protein is CASSLGLLAGGSDTQYF.

The chain combines TRBV2 with TRBJ2-2, with TRBD2 identical over 7 bases. Germline CDR1 and CDR2: SNHLY and FYNNEI. The trim removed 5 bases at V and 7 bases at J, leaving 13 bases unmatched. The CDR3 contains 16 residues. The CDR3 loop reads CASSIRAGIEGGELFF. CDR3 DNA: TGTGCCAGCAGTATTAGAGCGGGGATCGAAGGCGGGGAGCTGTTTTTT.

The chain is built from TRBV13 and TRBJ1-1; D not resolved. The CDR3 is 12 amino acids. Germline V CDR1 and CDR2: PRHDT, FYEKMQ (reference sequence). Between the trimmed V and J ends, which lost 0 bases and 7 bases, there was a span of 6 bases. The CDR3 DNA sequence: TGTGCCAGCAGCTTAGGGGGCTTTGAAGCTTTCTTT. It specifies CASSLGGFEAFF. Variable domain in full (rest from reference TRBV13 and TRBJ1-1): AAGVIQSPRHLIKEKRETATLKCYPIPRHDTVYWYQQGPGQDPQFLISFYEKMQSDKGSIPDRFSAQQFSDYHSELNMSSLELGDSALYFCASSLGGFEAFFGQGTRLTVV.

The V and J genes are TRBV25-1 and TRBJ1-4, with unresolved D. V was shortened by 6 bases and J by 2 bases, with 10 bases between the two germline ends. The germline V gene encodes CDR1 MGHDK and CDR2 SYGVNS. The CDR3 is 14 amino acids. The DNA of the CDR3 is TGTGCCAGCAGGGCGGTCGAGACTAATGAAAAACTGTTTTTT. This translates into CASRAVETNEKLFF.

This clone was seen once. The chain links TRBV5-6 to TRBJ1-5; TRBD1 is a possible D gene (5 bases). Germline V gene data show CDR1 as SGHDT and CDR2 as YYEEEE. The CDR3 has 16 amino acids. V lost 1 base and J 0 bases, leaving 11 bases between the germline ends. The CDR3 nucleotides are TGTGCCAGCAGCTTGCTGACAGCTTATAGCAATCAGCCCCAGCATTTT. Translated, it gives CASSLLTAYSNQPQHF.

This sequence joins TRBV24-1 and TRBJ2-5; TRBD2 matches 9 bases. V shed 3 bases and J 2 bases; nucleotides not matched to a gene: 6. CDR3 length equals 16 residues. Germline CDR1 and CDR2: KGHDR and SFDVKD. CDR3: CATSDAASGVQETQYF. Here the CDR3 DNA reads TGTGCCACCAGTGATGCCGCTAGCGGGGTACAAGAGACCCAGTACTTC.

CDR3 in DNA: TGTGCCAGCCAGGCAAACAATTCACCCCTCCACTTT. It is translated as CASQANNSPLHF. The J gene is TRBJ1-6, the V gene TRBV6-5; D uncertain. The CDR3 loop spans 12 amino acids. Germline CDR1 MNHEY, CDR2 SVGAGI. V lost 8 bases to trimming and J lost 7 bases, with 9 bases between them.

The chain is built from TRBV19 and TRBJ1-2; 8 nucleotides agree with TRBD1. Germline-derived CDR1 and CDR2 are LNHDA and SQIVND (reference sequence). V lost 5 bases and J lost 0; bases outside the gene matches: 2. This CDR3 contains 14 residues. The CDR3 DNA sequence: TGTGCCAGTAGTGCGGACAGGGCTAACTATGGCTACACCTTC. Its translation is CASSADRANYGYTF.

The chain couples TRBV27 to TRBJ1-3, with D tentatively TRBD1 (5 bases). There are 15 residues in the CDR3. The germline CDR1 and CDR2 sequences are MNHEY and SMNVEV (reference sequence). V was trimmed by 6 bases and J by 2 bases, leaving 14 bases between them. The CDR3 here is CASSTTGLAGNTIYF. The CDR3 coding sequence is TGTGCCAGCAGCACTACGGGACTTGCTGGAAACACCATATATTTT.

The genes are TRBV7-9 and TRBJ1-2; D is ambiguous. Per germline, CDR1 SEHNR and CDR2 FQNEAQ (reference sequence). The V gene lost 1 base and the J gene lost 0 bases, with 9 bases spanning the gap. This CDR3 region has 15 residues. CDR3 sequence reads: CASSLELVSNYGYTF. The CDR3 region has the DNA TGTGCCAGCAGCTTAGAATTAGTATCTAACTATGGCTACACCTTC.

This chain uses TRBV6-1 with TRBJ2-1, with a possible D match to TRBD1 (6 bases). Germline CDR1 and CDR2: MNHNS and SASEGT. Trimming took 4 bases from V and 12 from J, leaving 25 bases between them. This CDR3 region has 16 residues. In DNA form, the CDR3 reads TGTGCCAGCAGTGTTCAACCCGGGACACCTACAATGGGGCAGTTCTTC. It encodes CASSVQPGTPTMGQFF.